The 21 T cell receptor beta chains below come from one sample, sequenced in a study of blood T cell repertoires in COVID-19. Repertoires were generated with immunoSEQ multiplex PCR, while TCRdb's copy carries only in-frame clones and drops some. Altogether about 670,000 clones are present, 75% to 90% being singletons, with the ten largest covering roughly 0.26%. Sequenced sample: peripheral blood. All receptors derive from a woman younger than 30 with acute or convalescent COVID-19.

The chain recombines TRBV5-1 with TRBJ1-4; 8 bases align to TRBD1. The J segment lost 5 bases and the V segment lost 1 base, leaving 10 bases of the junction unmatched. This CDR3 comprises 17 residues. From germline, CDR1 is SGHRS and CDR2 YFSETQ. CDR3 region: CASSLPPDRGGNEKLFF. The CDR3 DNA is TGCGCCAGCAGCTTGCCCCCCGACAGGGGTGGGAATGAAAAACTGTTTTTT.

The chain has TRBV18 and TRBJ1-2; D may be TRBD1 (6 bases). V lost 2 bases and J lost 6, with 13 bases in between. This CDR3 has 14 residues. Per germline, CDR1 KGHSH and CDR2 LQKENI. CDR3 bases: TGTGCCAGCTCACCAAGGGACAACCCCAATGGCTACACCTTC. Translation gives CASSPRDNPNGYTF.

This rearrangement joins TRBV30 to TRBJ2-7, with a tentative D call TRBD2 (6 bases). The CDR3 totals 14 residues. Germline CDR1 reads GTSNPN; CDR2 reads SVGIG (reference sequence). V shed 0 bases and J shed 0 bases, with 9 bases lying between them. CDR3 DNA: TGTGCCTGGAGTGTGGAGGGTAGCTCCTACGAGCAGTACTTC. Residues: CAWSVEGSSYEQYF.

The genes are TRBV28 and TRBJ1-2, with a possible D match to TRBD1 (5 bases). Germline CDR1 reads MDHEN; CDR2 reads SYDVKM. The CDR3 runs to 17 residues. With 2 bases removed from V and 1 base from J, the gap between germline ends came to 17 bases. CDR3 DNA: TGTGCCAGCAGTTTAAGTTCCCAGACAGAGATTAACTATGGCTACACCTTC. As protein: CASSLSSQTEINYGYTF.

CDR3 in DNA: TGTGCCAGCAGCGAGGACAGGGAAACCTACGAGCAGTACTTC. Its protein is CASSEDRETYEQYF. The V gene is TRBV5-6, the J gene TRBJ2-7, with 8 bases aligning to TRBD1. With 4 bases clipped from V and 2 bases from J, the junction kept 5 bases outside the gene matches. Germline CDR1 is SGHDT and CDR2 is YYEEEE. There are 14 residues in the CDR3.

The chain uses TRBV5-1 and TRBJ1-4; TRBD1 matches 9 bases. CDR3 length: 14 amino acids. The V gene end was trimmed by 4 bases and the J gene end by 7 bases; junction bases not matched to a gene: 5. The germline V gene has CDR1 SGHRS and CDR2 YFSETQ. The CDR3 is CASSRDREGEKLFF. CDR3 coding DNA: TGCGCCAGCAGCAGGGACAGGGAAGGTGAAAAACTGTTTTTT.

The chain couples TRBV4-1 to TRBJ1-2; D is unresolved. V gave up 3 bases and J gave up 5 bases, with 10 bases separating them. From germline, CDR1 is MGHRA and CDR2 YSYEKL. CDR3 length: 13 residues. The chain's CDR3 is CASSQQTGYGYTF. The CDR3, as DNA: TGCGCCAGCAGCCAGCAGACGGGATATGGCTACACCTTC.

In this sample, this clone turned up once. The rearrangement uses TRBV7-6 and TRBJ1-2; 9 bases are shared with TRBD1. This CDR3 has 18 amino acids. Germline CDR1 is SGHVS and CDR2 is FNYEAQ. Trimming cost V 1 base and J 0 bases; bases outside gene matches: 9. CDR3 in amino acids: CASSLGGGTGPANYGYTF. As DNA, the CDR3 is TGTGCCAGCAGCTTAGGTGGAGGGACAGGGCCCGCTAACTATGGCTACACCTTC.

The chain is built from TRBV18 and TRBJ2-7, with a weak D call TRBD1 (5 bases). Per the germline V gene, CDR1 is KGHSH and CDR2 is LQKENI. Trimming left V 6 bases short and J 3 bases short, with 21 bases between. This CDR3 contains 16 residues. In DNA form, the CDR3 reads TGTGCCAGCTCCCCAACCGCGGAGTTGGGGCACTACGAGCAGTACTTC. Translating gives CASSPTAELGHYEQYF.

On this clone itself: Other nucleotide sequences in the sample specify the same CDR3. CDR3 nucleotides: TGTGCCAGCAGCCCCCAGGGAGGGTTTGGCTACACCTTC. This encodes CASSPQGGFGYTF. The J gene is TRBJ1-2, the V gene TRBV12-3 or TRBV12-4, with a possible D match to TRBD1 (5 bases). The CDR3 contains 13 residues. The germline V and J ends were trimmed by 6 bases and 7 bases, with 15 bases remaining between them.

The chain links TRBV2 to TRBJ1-1; perhaps TRBD1 as D (6 bases). The V end lost 4 bases, the J end lost 4 bases, and 16 bases lay between the germline ends. Germline-derived CDR1 and CDR2 are SNHLY and FYNNEI. The CDR3 consists of 15 residues. In DNA, the CDR3 is TGTGCCAGCAGTGCTGGATACAGGGCGAGCACTGAAGCTTTCTTT. It codes for CASSAGYRASTEAFF.

A note on this clone: Other DNA variants within this sample encode the same CDR3. In DNA form, the CDR3 reads TGTGCCAGCAGTGTTCGGGGGGAATCCTACAATGAGCAGTTCTTC. Its translation is CASSVRGESYNEQFF. The gene calls are TRBV9 and TRBJ2-1; 7 bases are a match to TRBD2. Germline V gene lookup returns CDR1 SGDLS and CDR2 YYNGEE. The CDR3 contains 15 residues. Trimming took 5 bases from V and 1 from J; bases not matched to a gene: 6.

The J gene is TRBJ1-5, the V gene TRBV7-8, with TRBD1 matching 9 bases. V was clipped by 5 bases and J by 6 bases; unmatched bases: 11. CDR1 is SGHVS, CDR2 FQNEAQ, per germline. The CDR3 sequence is 16 residues long. CDR3: CASSMITGGKIQPQHF. The CDR3 region has the DNA TGTGCCAGCAGCATGATAACAGGGGGCAAAATTCAGCCCCAGCATTTT. Looking up the rest from reference TRBV7-8 and TRBJ1-5 gives the full variable domain: GAGVSQSPRYKVAKRGQDVALRCDPISGHVSLFWYQQALGQGPEFLTYFQNEAQLDKSGLPSDRFFAERPEGSVSTLKIQRTQQEDSAVYLCASSMITGGKIQPQHFGDGTRLSIL.

The V gene is TRBV18, the J gene TRBJ1-1, with D possibly TRBD1 on 5 matching bases. Germline V CDR1 and CDR2: KGHSH, LQKENI. Between the trimmed V and J ends, which lost 2 bases and 4 bases, there was a span of 14 bases. The CDR3 totals 15 residues. CDR3 sequence reads: CASSPVLLGGTEAFF. Here the CDR3 DNA reads TGTGCCAGCTCACCAGTCCTTCTGGGGGGCACTGAAGCTTTCTTT.

This clone was seen once. V gene TRBV20-1 combines with J gene TRBJ1-4; D not certain. The CDR3 contains 14 residues. V lost 3 bases, J lost 6 bases, and 14 bases lay in between. The germline V gene has CDR1 DFQATT and CDR2 SNEGSKA (reference sequence). The CDR3 here is CSASYPGSDEKLFF. The CDR3 bases are TGCAGTGCTAGTTACCCGGGGAGCGATGAAAAACTGTTTTTT.

The chain joins TRBV27 to TRBJ1-2; 7 bases map to TRBD1. Germline assignment: CDR1 MNHEY and CDR2 SMNVEV (reference sequence). This CDR3 contains 16 residues. J was trimmed by 6 bases and V by 6 bases; bases with no gene match: 16. The CDR3 sequence is CASRIREWTGGDGYTF. The CDR3 region has the DNA TGTGCCAGCAGAATTAGGGAATGGACAGGAGGAGATGGCTACACCTTC.

This chain joins TRBV5-1 and TRBJ1-3, with TRBD1 matching over 7 bases. Germline-derived CDR1 and CDR2 are SGHRS and YFSETQ. The CDR3 consists of 15 residues. V shed 5 bases and J 1 base; nucleotides not matched to a gene: 6. CDR3 amino acids: CASRPDRVSGNTIYF. The DNA for the CDR3 is TGCGCCAGCAGGCCCGACAGGGTTTCTGGAAACACCATATATTTT. Supplemented by reference TRBV5-1 and TRBJ1-3, the full variable domain reads KAGVTQTPRYLIKTRGQQVTLSCSPISGHRSVSWYQQTPGQGLQFLFEYFSETQRNKGNFPGRFSGRQFSNSRSEMNVSTLELGDSALYLCASRPDRVSGNTIYFGEGSWLTVV.

J is TRBJ1-2 and V is TRBV10-3; weak D call: TRBD1 (6 bases). The CDR3 is 15 amino acids. The V and J ends lost 10 bases and 7 bases respectively, with 25 bases between them. Germline V gene lookup returns CDR1 ENHRY and CDR2 SYGVKD. The CDR3 sequence: CATSQRGGASGGYTF. The DNA of the CDR3 is TGTGCCACGTCCCAACGGGGGGGCGCGTCAGGTGGCTACACCTTC.

The chain recombines TRBV6-5 with TRBJ2-1; D may be TRBD2 (6 bases). The CDR3 totals 12 residues. The V gene lost 6 bases and the J gene lost 8 bases, with 11 bases spanning the gap. Germline-derived CDR1 and CDR2 are MNHEY and SVGAGI. CDR3 region: CASRGSGDEQFF. The CDR3 region has the DNA TGTGCCAGCAGAGGATCGGGGGATGAGCAGTTCTTC.

The chain employs TRBV6-4 and TRBJ1-6; TRBD1 is a possible D gene (5 bases). Germline loops: CDR1 MRHNA, CDR2 SNTAGT. The ends were cut back, 5 bases at V and 8 bases at J, with 16 bases in the middle. The CDR3 has 15 residues. CDR3 amino acids: CASSHFGGLDSPLHF. The CDR3 region has the DNA TGTGCCAGCAGTCACTTCGGGGGGTTGGATTCACCCCTCCACTTT.

The chain couples TRBV6-5 to TRBJ2-1, with D maybe TRBD1 (6 bases). Germline CDR1 and CDR2: MNHEY and SVGAGI. Trimming pared 7 bases from V and 9 bases from J, leaving 19 bases between. The CDR3 sequence is 14 residues long. CDR3 residues: CASTVGQPTGEQFF. The CDR3 DNA reads as TGTGCCAGCACGGTTGGACAGCCTACGGGTGAGCAGTTCTTC.